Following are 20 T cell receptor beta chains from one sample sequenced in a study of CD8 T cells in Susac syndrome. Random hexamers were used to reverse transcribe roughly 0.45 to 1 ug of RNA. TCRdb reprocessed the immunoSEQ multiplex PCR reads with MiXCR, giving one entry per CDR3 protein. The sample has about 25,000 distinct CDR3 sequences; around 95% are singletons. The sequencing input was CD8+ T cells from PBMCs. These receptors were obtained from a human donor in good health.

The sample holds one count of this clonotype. The DNA for the CDR3 is TGTGCCAGCAGCCAGGGGCGACTAGATGGCTACACCTTC. Translation: CASSQGRLDGYTF. The chain links TRBV9 to TRBJ1-2; D is possibly TRBD1 (6 bases). The CDR3 is 13 residues long. Germline V gives CDR1 SGDLS, CDR2 YYNGEE. V lost 4 bases, J lost 6 bases, and 13 bases lay in between.

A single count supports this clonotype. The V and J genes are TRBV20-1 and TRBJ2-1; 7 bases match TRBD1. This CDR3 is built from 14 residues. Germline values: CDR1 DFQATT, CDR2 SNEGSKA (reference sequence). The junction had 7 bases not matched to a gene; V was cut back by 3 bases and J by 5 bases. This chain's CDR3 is CSARVRGSNNEQFF. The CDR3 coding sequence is TGCAGTGCTAGGGTCAGGGGGTCCAACAATGAGCAGTTCTTC.

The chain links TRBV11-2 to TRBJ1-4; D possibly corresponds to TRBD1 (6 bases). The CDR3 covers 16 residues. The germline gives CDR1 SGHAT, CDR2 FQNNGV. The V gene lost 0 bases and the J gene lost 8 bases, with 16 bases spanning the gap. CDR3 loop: CASSLDGAGAGEKLFF. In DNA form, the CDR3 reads TGTGCCAGCAGCTTAGATGGCGCGGGGGCAGGAGAAAAACTGTTTTTT.

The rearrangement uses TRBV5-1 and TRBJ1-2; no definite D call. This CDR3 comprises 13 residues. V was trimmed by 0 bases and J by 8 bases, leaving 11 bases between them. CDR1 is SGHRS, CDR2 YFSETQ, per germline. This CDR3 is CASSLEGWQGYTF. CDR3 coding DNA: TGCGCCAGCAGCTTGGAGGGCTGGCAAGGCTACACCTTC.

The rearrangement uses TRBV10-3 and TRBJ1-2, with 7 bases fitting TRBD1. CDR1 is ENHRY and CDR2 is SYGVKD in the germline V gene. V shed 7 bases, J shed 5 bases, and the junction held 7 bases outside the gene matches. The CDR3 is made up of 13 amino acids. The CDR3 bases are TGTGCCATCACCCAGGGACAGTTATATGGCTACACCTTC. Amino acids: CAITQGQLYGYTF.

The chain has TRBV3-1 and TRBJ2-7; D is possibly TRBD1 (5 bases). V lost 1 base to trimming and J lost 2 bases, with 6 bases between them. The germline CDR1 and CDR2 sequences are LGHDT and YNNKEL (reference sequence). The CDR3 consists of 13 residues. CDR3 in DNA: TGTGCCAGCAGCCAAGGGACAACCTACGAGCAGTACTTC. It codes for CASSQGTTYEQYF.

In nucleotides, the CDR3 is TGTGCCAGCACCGCTGGGAGGAGCTCCTACGAGCAGTACTTC. Protein product: CASTAGRSSYEQYF. The chain employs TRBV25-1 and TRBJ2-7; maybe TRBD2 (6 bases). Germline values: CDR1 MGHDK, CDR2 SYGVNS. V lost 7 bases to trimming and J lost 0 bases, with 13 bases between them. The CDR3 runs to 14 residues.

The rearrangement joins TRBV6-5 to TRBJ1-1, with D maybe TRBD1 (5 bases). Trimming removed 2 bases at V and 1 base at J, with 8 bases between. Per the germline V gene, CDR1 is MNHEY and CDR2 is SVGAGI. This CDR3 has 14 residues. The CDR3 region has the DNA TGTGCCAGCAGTTACCTTACAGGGAACACTGAAGCTTTCTTT. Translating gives CASSYLTGNTEAFF.

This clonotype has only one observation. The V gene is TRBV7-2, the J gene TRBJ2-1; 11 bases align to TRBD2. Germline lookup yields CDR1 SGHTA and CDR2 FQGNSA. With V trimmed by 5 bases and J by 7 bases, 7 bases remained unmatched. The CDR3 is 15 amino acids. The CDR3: CASSPFSGGANEQFF. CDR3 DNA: TGTGCCAGCAGCCCGTTTAGCGGGGGGGCGAATGAGCAGTTCTTC.

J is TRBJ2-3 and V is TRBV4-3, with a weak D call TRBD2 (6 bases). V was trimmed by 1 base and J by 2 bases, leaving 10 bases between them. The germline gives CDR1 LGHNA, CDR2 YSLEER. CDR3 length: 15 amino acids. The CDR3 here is CASSQGLGDTDTQYF. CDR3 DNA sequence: TGCGCCAGCAGCCAAGGACTAGGAGACACAGATACGCAGTATTTT.

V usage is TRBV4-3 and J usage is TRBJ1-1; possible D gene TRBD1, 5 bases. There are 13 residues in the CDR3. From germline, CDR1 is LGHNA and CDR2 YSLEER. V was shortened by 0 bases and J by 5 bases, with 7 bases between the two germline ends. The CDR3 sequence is CASSQDQGTEAFF. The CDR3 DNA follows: TGCGCCAGCAGCCAAGATCAGGGTACTGAAGCTTTCTTT.

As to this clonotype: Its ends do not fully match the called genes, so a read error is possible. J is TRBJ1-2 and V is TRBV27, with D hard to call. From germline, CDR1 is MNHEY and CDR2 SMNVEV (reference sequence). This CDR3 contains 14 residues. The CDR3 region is CANSAPGDYYGYTF. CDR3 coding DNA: TGTGCCAACAGTGCCCCGGGAGATTACTATGGCTACACCTTC.

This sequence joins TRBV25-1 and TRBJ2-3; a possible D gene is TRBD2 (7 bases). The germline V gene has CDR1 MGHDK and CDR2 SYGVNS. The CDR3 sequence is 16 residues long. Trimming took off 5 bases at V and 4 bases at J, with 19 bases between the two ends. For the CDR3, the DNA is TGTGCCAGCAGTTACACCGGGTCGGGGGGCGCAGATACGCAGTATTTT. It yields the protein CASSYTGSGGADTQYF.

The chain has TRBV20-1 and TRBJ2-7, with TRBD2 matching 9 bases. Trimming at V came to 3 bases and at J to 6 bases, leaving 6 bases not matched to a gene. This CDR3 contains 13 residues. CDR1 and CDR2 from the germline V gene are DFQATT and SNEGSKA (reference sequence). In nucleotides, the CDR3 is TGCAGTGCTAGGTCCCTAGCGGGGTTCGAGCAGTACTTC. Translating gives CSARSLAGFEQYF.

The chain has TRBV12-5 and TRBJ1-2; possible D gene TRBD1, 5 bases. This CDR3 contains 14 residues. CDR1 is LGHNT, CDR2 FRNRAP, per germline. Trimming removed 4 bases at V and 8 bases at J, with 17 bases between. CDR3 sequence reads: CASGWDVGRGGYTF. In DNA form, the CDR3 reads TGTGCTAGTGGTTGGGACGTCGGAAGGGGAGGCTACACCTTC.

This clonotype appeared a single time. As DNA, the CDR3 is TGTGCCAGCAGTCCGAGGGGGTTAGCGGGGGGCACGAACAAAGAGACCCAGTACTTC. Amino acid sequence: CASSPRGLAGGTNKETQYF. The J gene is TRBJ2-5, the V gene TRBV12-3 or TRBV12-4; 10 bases align to TRBD2. The trim removed 5 bases at V and 3 bases at J, leaving 18 bases unmatched. The CDR3 runs to 19 residues.

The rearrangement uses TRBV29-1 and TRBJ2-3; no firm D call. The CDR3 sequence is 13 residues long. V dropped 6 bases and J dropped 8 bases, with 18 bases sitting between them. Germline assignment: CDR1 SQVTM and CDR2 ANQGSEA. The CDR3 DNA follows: TGCAGCGTCGAAATCACACGGATCGGTACGCAGTATTTT. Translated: CSVEITRIGTQYF.

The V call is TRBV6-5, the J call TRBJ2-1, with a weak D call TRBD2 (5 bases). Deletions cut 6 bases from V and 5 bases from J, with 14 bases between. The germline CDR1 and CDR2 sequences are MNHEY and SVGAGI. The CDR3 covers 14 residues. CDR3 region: CASSQEPGNNEQFF. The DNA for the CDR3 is TGTGCCAGCAGCCAAGAACCGGGAAACAATGAGCAGTTCTTC.

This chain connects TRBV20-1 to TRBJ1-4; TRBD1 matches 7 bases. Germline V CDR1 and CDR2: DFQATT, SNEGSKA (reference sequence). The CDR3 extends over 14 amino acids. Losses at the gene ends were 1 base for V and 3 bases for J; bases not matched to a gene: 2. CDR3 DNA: TGCAGTGCTAGAGGTGGACAGGCTAATGAAAAACTGTTTTTT. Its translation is CSARGGQANEKLFF.

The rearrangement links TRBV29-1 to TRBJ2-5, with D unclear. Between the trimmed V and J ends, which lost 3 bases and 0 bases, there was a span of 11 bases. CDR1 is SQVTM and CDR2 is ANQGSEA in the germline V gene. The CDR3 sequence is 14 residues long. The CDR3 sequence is CSVERRSYQETQYF. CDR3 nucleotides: TGCAGCGTTGAGCGGCGGTCGTACCAAGAGACCCAGTACTTC.